The rows below give T cell receptor beta chains drawn from one sample of a study of a mutant IDH1 vaccine in newly diagnosed glioma. Their antigens remain unidentified. Produced via immunoSEQ multiplex PCR; TCRdb's table is partial and in-frame only. Here the sample spans about 130,000 clones, about four fifths being singletons. Sample: PBMCs, taken from a glioma patient whose treatment included an IDH1 peptide vaccine. The receptors derive from a middle-aged man with glioma. Both conserved end residues are part of each CDR3. The D gene is left open where the match is weak. Size is stated for part of the rows, as once, few or many counts, or as a class when the clone is expanded.

>-|TRBV12-5|TRBJ1-5|once
TGTGCTAGTGGTTTGGTACTTGGCAGAGGTTCCAATCAGCCCCAGCATTTT
CASGLVLGRGSNQPQHF
>TRBD1|TRBV30|TRBJ1-2|-
TGTGCCTGGAGTGTAACAGGGGGCTATGGCTACACCTTC
CAWSVTGGYGYTF
>-|TRBV7-2|TRBJ2-7|few
TGTGCCAGCAGCTCCGCAAGTAGCGGCAACGAGCAGTACTTC
CASSSASSGNEQYF
>-|TRBV28|TRBJ1-1|-
TGTGCCAGCAAAATGAACACTGAAGCTTTCTTT
CASKMNTEAFF
>-|TRBV14|TRBJ2-7|-
TGTGCCAGCAGCTCCCGAGGGGTTTTACGGGAGCAGTACTTC
CASSSRGVLREQYF
>-|TRBV7-2|TRBJ2-7|-
TGTGCCAGCAGCCGGGAGAGATACGAGCAGTACTTC
CASSRERYEQYF
>-|TRBV2|TRBJ1-1|-
TGTGCCAGCAGGGCCGAAGGGAACACTGAAGCTTTCTTT
CASRAEGNTEAFF
>TRBD1|TRBV10-3|TRBJ1-2|few
TGTGCCATCAGCCCCGGGACAGGGGCGAACTATGGCTACACCTTC
CAISPGTGANYGYTF
>TRBD2|TRBV9|TRBJ2-7|many
TGTGCCAGCAGCGCTAGCGGGAGGGCCGACGAGCAGTACTTC
CASSASGRADEQYF
>TRBD1|TRBV6-1|TRBJ1-4|-
TGTGCCAGCAAACTTGACAGGGCGGTTGAAAAACTGTTTTTT
CASKLDRAVEKLFF
>-|TRBV6-5|TRBJ1-1|-
TGTGCCAGCAGTTACCTACCCCATGGGGGGGCTTTCTTT
CASSYLPHGGAFF
>TRBD2|TRBV7-2|TRBJ2-1|-
TGTGCCAGCAGACAGACTAGCGGTATGACCTACAATGAGCAGTTCTTC
CASRQTSGMTYNEQFF
>-|TRBV5-1|TRBJ2-3|-
TGCGCCAGCGGGACGGGGGGCCAAGGTACAGATACGCAGTATTTT
CASGTGGQGTDTQYF
>-|TRBV4-3|TRBJ1-5|-
TGCGCCAGCAGCCCCGGGTACGGGGGGAGGCAGCCCCAGCATTTT
CASSPGYGGRQPQHF
>-|TRBV6-1|TRBJ1-1|-
TGTGCCAGCAGTGAATCCGGGCTTGCCACTGAAGCTTTCTTT
CASSESGLATEAFF
>TRBD1|TRBV5-1|TRBJ2-5|-
TGCGCCAGCAGCTTGGAAGGGGGCGAAGAGACCCAGTACTTC
CASSLEGGEETQYF
>-|TRBV5-1|TRBJ2-7|-
TGCGCCAGCAGCGTTGGGCAGGGGCTCTCCTACGAGCAGTACTTC
CASSVGQGLSYEQYF
>TRBD1|TRBV29-1|TRBJ2-7|-
TGCAGCGTTGAAGATCGGGGGACAGGGTTCTCCGAGCAGTACTTC
CSVEDRGTGFSEQYF
>TRBD2|TRBV6-5|TRBJ2-3|-
TGTGCCAGCAGCACTAGCGGGAGGGCAGATACGCAGTATTTT
CASSTSGRADTQYF
>-|TRBV13|TRBJ1-2|few
TGTGCCAGCAGCCCCCTGTCCCCGGACTCTACAGGCTACACCTTC
CASSPLSPDSTGYTF
>TRBD2|TRBV4-3|TRBJ2-7|-
TGCGCCAGCAGCCGGACTAGCGGGAGCCACGAGCAGTACTTC
CASSRTSGSHEQYF
>TRBD2|TRBV7-2|TRBJ2-1|-
TGTGCCAGCAGCTTTGGTCGGACTAGCGGAACCCAGTTCTTC
CASSFGRTSGTQFF
>TRBD1|TRBV4-3|TRBJ1-2|-
TGCGCCAGCAGCCAAGGCGGACAGGGGACCTATGGCTACACCTTC
CASSQGGQGTYGYTF
>-|TRBV5-4|TRBJ2-7|-
TGTGCCAGCAGCTTTCCGGGAGACTACGAGCAGTACTTC
CASSFPGDYEQYF
>-|TRBV7-2|TRBJ2-7|-
TGTGCCAGCAGCCCTCGAAGGGGAGGCGAGCAGTACTTC
CASSPRRGGEQYF
>-|TRBV6-4|TRBJ2-6|-
TGTGCCAGCAGTCAGGGATTCTCTGGGGCCAACGTCCTGACTTTC
CASSQGFSGANVLTF
>-|TRBV2|TRBJ2-7|few
TGTGCCAGCAGTGTTAGACAGGCCTACGAGCAGTACTTC
CASSVRQAYEQYF
>TRBD1|TRBV7-3|TRBJ2-3|-
TGTGCCAGCAGCTTCACCGGACAGGGGGCTGGAGATACGCAGTATTTT
CASSFTGQGAGDTQYF
>TRBD1|TRBV6-1|TRBJ1-2|once
TGTGCCAGCAGTGTTGGACAGGGACCGGATGGCTACACCTTC
CASSVGQGPDGYTF
>-|TRBV29-1|TRBJ2-5|-
TGCAGCGTTGCCCTTACCGTCATGGTCGAGACCCAGTACTTC
CSVALTVMVETQYF
>-|TRBV6-1|TRBJ1-5|-
TGTGCCAGCAGTGAAAGGGCAACAGTTAGCAATCAGCCCCAGCATTTT
CASSERATVSNQPQHF
>TRBD1|TRBV6-5|TRBJ1-4|few
TGTGCCAGCAGTTACTACAGGGGTCTTAATGAAAAACTGTTTTTT
CASSYYRGLNEKLFF
>-|TRBV5-6|TRBJ2-3|-
TGTGCCAGCAGCTTGTTTGCGGGAGATACGCAGTATTTT
CASSLFAGDTQYF
>TRBD1|TRBV19|TRBJ1-2|-
TGTGCCAGTAGGGCACCGGGACAGGGGAACTATGGCTACACCTTC
CASRAPGQGNYGYTF
>-|TRBV18|TRBJ2-7|-
TGTGCCAGCTCACGCGGGACAGATTACTCCTACGAGCAGTACTTC
CASSRGTDYSYEQYF
>-|TRBV7-2|TRBJ2-1|-
TGTGCCAGCAGCTATATGAATGAGCAGTTCTTC
CASSYMNEQFF
>TRBD1|TRBV5-6|TRBJ2-3|-
TGTGCCAGCAGCTTGGAGGTGGGACAGGGGGAGTCAGATACGCAGTATTTT
CASSLEVGQGESDTQYF
>-|TRBV28|TRBJ1-1|few
TGTGCCAGCATGTTCGTCTGGGACACTGAAGCTTTCTTT
CASMFVWDTEAFF
>-|TRBV20-1|TRBJ2-7|few
TGCAGTGCTTACACGTACTACGAGCAGTACTTC
CSAYTYYEQYF
>TRBD1|TRBV19|TRBJ1-2|-
TGTGCCAGTAGTATAGAGGGACAGGGGGCGATTGGCTACACCTTC
CASSIEGQGAIGYTF
>-|TRBV5-5|TRBJ2-2|-
TGTGCCAGCAGCTTCTGGGACACTCACACCGGGGAGCTGTTTTTT
CASSFWDTHTGELFF
>-|TRBV18|TRBJ2-5|once
TGTGCCAGCTCATCCCCCCAGGGCAGGCAGCAAGAGACCCAGTACTTC
CASSSPQGRQQETQYF
>-|TRBV10-1|TRBJ2-7|-
TGCGCCAGCAGTGTCTCCGGGGTCTACGAGCAGTACTTC
CASSVSGVYEQYF
>TRBD2|TRBV6-6|TRBJ2-1|-
TGTGCCAGCAGTTCTGGACTAGCAGCTGAGCAGTTCTTC
CASSSGLAAEQFF
>-|TRBV21-1|TRBJ2-4|-
TGTGCCAGCAGCACTGGGACAGGGTTCATTCTTGGCAAAAACATTCAGTACTTC
CASSTGTGFILGKNIQYF
>-|TRBV5-1|TRBJ2-3|-
TGCGCCAGCAGCCTGGGGAGGAGTAGCACAGATACGCAGTATTTT
CASSLGRSSTDTQYF
>-|TRBV15|TRBJ1-2|-
TGTGCCACCAGCAGAGTTGGACAGCTCCGCGGCTACACCTTC
CATSRVGQLRGYTF